The 7 T cell receptor beta chains below come from one sample, sequenced in a study of preoperative IRX-2 immunotherapy in early breast cancer. Clones were read by immunoSEQ multiplex PCR, and TCRdb kept only the in-frame ones, dropping some. The data hold about 98,000 clones, with just over 85% observed a single time. The sample's treatment: preoperative locoregional IRX-2 cytokine immunotherapy. The sample in question was tumor tissue, obtained after IRX-2 immunotherapy. Receptor source: a human donor with breast cancer.

The J gene is TRBJ1-1, the V gene TRBV5-1; weak D call: TRBD1 (6 bases). This CDR3 has 15 residues. Germline CDR1 is SGHRS and CDR2 is YFSETQ. The V end was cut by 6 bases, the J end by 6 bases, with 21 bases between. The CDR3 DNA reads TGCGCCAGCAACCGGGGGGCCCACGAGCACGCTGAAGCTTTCTTT. Translated: CASNRGAHEHAEAFF.

A word on this clone: At one end the junction does not follow the germline gene, possibly because of a read error. The genes are TRBV7-1 and TRBJ2-1; 9 nucleotides align to TRBD1. TRBV7-1 is an ORF, with its function uncertain. The CDR3 consists of 15 residues. The CDR3 coding sequence is TGTGCTAGCAGCTGGACAGGGGACTCCTACAATGAGCAGTTCTTC. Translated: CASSWTGDSYNEQFF.

This chain uses TRBV11-3 with TRBJ2-3; 8 bases map to TRBD2. V shed 5 bases and J 6 bases; nucleotides not matched to a gene: 16. The germline V gene encodes CDR1 SGHNT and CDR2 YENEEA. The CDR3 is 17 amino acids. CDR3 sequence (DNA): TGTGCCAGCAGCCTAGGACTAGCCGTTCAGTCAGGGGATACGCAGTATTTT. Translated, it gives CASSLGLAVQSGDTQYF.

The V and J genes are TRBV19 and TRBJ2-6; 10 nucleotides align to TRBD1. The V gene's germline CDR1 is LNHDA and CDR2 SQIVND (reference sequence). The CDR3 sequence is 17 residues long. The ends lost 5 bases at V and 3 bases at J; junction bases unmatched: 7. CDR3 region: CASSPGTGALGANVLTF. In DNA, the CDR3 is TGTGCCAGTAGTCCAGGGACAGGGGCCCTTGGGGCCAACGTCCTGACTTTC.

The rearrangement joins TRBV11-3 to TRBJ2-1; 8 bases line up with TRBD2. The trim removed 2 bases at V and 2 bases at J, leaving 5 bases unmatched. The CDR3 extends over 16 amino acids. In germline, CDR1 is SGHNT, CDR2 YENEEA. The DNA for the CDR3 is TGTGCCAGCAGCTTAATAGGCGGGGGGACCTACAATGAGCAGTTCTTC. Protein sequence: CASSLIGGGTYNEQFF.

The genes are TRBV7-6 and TRBJ1-2; TRBD1 aligns across 9 bases. After removal of 5 bases from V and 3 bases from J, the junction contained 4 bases not matched to a gene. Germline CDR1 is SGHVS and CDR2 is FNYEAQ. The CDR3 sequence is 14 residues long. The CDR3 protein is CASSGTGYHYGYTF. In nucleotides, the CDR3 is TGTGCCAGCAGCGGGACAGGGTATCACTATGGCTACACCTTC.

This rearrangement joins TRBV5-1 to TRBJ1-1, with D hard to call. The germline CDR1 and CDR2 sequences are SGHRS and YFSETQ. The CDR3 contains 15 residues. The germline V and J ends were trimmed by 0 bases and 1 base, with 10 bases remaining between them. CDR3 coding DNA: TGCGCCAGCAGCTTGGGAGGACCCGAGAACACTGAAGCTTTCTTT. This encodes CASSLGGPENTEAFF.